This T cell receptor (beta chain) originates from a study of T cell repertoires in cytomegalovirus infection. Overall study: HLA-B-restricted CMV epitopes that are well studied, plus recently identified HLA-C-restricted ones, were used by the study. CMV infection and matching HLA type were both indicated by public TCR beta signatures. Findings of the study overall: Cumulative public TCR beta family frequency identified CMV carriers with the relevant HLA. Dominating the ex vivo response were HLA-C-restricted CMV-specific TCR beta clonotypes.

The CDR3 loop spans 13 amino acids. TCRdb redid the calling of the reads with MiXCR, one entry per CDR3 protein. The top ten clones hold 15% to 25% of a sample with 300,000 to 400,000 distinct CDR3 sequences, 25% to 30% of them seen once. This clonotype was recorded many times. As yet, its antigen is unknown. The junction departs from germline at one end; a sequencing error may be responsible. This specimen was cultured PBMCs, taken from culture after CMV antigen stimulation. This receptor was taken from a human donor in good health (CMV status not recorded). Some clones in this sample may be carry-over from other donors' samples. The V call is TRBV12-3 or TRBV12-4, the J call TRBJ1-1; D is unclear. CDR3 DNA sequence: TGTGCCAGCAGCTTAGCAGCGAACACTGAAGCTTTCTTT. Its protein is CASSLAANTEAFF.